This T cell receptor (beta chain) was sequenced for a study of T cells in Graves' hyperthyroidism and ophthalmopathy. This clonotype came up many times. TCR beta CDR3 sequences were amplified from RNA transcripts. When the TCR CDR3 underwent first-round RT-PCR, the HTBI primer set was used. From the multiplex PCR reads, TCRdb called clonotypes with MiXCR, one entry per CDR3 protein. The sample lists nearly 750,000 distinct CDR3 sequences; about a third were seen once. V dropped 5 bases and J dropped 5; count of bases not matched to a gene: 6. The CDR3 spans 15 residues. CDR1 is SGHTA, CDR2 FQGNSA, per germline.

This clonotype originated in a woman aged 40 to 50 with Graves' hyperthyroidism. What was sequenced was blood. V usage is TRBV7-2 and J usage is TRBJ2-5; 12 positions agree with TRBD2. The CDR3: CASSPTSGGWETQYF. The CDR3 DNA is TGTGCCAGCAGCCCGACTAGCGGGGGTTGGGAGACCCAGTACTTC.